This entry is about one TCR beta chain. This sample was taken from a study of blood T cell repertoires in COVID-19. For the study at large: Acute and convalescent COVID-19 specimens originated in the United States, Italy and Spain.

Recruited during active infection, patients (from Seattle) were subsequently followed longitudinally. This CDR3 has 17 amino acids. The germline V and J ends were trimmed by 4 bases and 2 bases, with 20 bases remaining between them. Germline lookup yields CDR1 MDHEN and CDR2 SYDVKM. In the authors' methods: Estimates of nucleated cell counts were drawn from the amplification of reference gene primers. The method was immunoSEQ multiplex PCR; TCRdb's version includes in-frame clones alone and lacks a portion of them. Clone size and the V and J calls come from that table; the DNA yielded D and trimming. The table records about 230,000 clones, 65% to 90% of them present only once.

The J gene is TRBJ2-5, the V gene TRBV28, with D possibly matching TRBD1 (6 bases). The sequencing input was peripheral blood. This TCR was recovered from a man in his fifties with COVID-19, enrolled during active disease. The CDR3 sequence: CASSSWTVRTQQETQYF. CDR3 nucleotides: TGTGCCAGCAGTTCATGGACAGTTCGGACACAACAAGAGACCCAGTACTTC.